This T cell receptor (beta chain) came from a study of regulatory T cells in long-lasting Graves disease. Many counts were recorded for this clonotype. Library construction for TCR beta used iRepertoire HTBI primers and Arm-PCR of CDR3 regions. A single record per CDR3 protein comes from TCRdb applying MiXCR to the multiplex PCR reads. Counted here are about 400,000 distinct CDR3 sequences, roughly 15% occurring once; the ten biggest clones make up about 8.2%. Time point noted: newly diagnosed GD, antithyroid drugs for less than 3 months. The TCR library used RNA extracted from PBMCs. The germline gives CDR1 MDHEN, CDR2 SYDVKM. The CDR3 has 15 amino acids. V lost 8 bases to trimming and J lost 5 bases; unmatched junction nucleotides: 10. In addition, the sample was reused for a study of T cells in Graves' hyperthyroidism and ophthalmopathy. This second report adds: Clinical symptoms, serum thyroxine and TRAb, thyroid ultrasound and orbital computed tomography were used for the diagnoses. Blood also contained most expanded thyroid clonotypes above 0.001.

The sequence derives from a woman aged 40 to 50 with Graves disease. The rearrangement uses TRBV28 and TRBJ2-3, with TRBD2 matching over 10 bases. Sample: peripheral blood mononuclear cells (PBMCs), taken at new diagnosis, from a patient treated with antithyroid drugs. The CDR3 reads CASPGPSGRGDTQYF. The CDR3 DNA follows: TGTGCCAGCCCCGGCCCTAGCGGGAGAGGAGATACGCAGTATTTT.